The 8 T cell receptor beta chains reported below all come from one sample, sequenced in a study of vaccination and CD4 T cells after COVID-19. As for treatment: approximately nine-day PBMC culture with coronavirus spike peptide pools or control peptides (ViraFEST assay). These receptors' targets are unknown. Cultured CD4+ T cell DNA was sequenced using the Oncomine TCR Beta short-read assay. TCRdb used MiXCR to reprocess the PCR reads, holding one entry per CDR3 protein. The sample shows over 10,000 distinct CDR3 sequences, approximately 55% of them seen only once. Material for sequencing was CD4+ T cells from blood, cultured in vitro. These receptors were collected from a human donor who had recovered from COVID-19.

The V call is TRBV25-1, the J call TRBJ1-1; D gene ambiguous. CDR3 length: 14 amino acids. V was shortened by 2 bases and J by 2 bases, with 9 bases between the two germline ends. Germline V CDR1 and CDR2: MGHDK, SYGVNS. The CDR3, as DNA: TGTGCCAGCAGTGAACCAGAGACCAACACTGAAGCTTTCTTT. Protein product: CASSEPETNTEAFF.

This clonotype turned up a few times. J is TRBJ1-3 and V is TRBV20-1, with D possibly TRBD1 on 6 matching bases. From germline, CDR1 is DFQATT and CDR2 SNEGSKA (reference sequence). The V end lost 5 bases, the J end lost 1 base, and 18 bases lay between the germline ends. The CDR3 consists of 16 residues. For the CDR3, the DNA is TGCAGTGCTGGGGATGGGGGTACAGGGTCTGGAAACACCATATATTTT. Its protein product is CSAGDGGTGSGNTIYF.

The chain links TRBV6-1 to TRBJ1-3; 8 bases align to TRBD1. The germline gives CDR1 MNHNS, CDR2 SASEGT. This CDR3 is built from 13 residues. V was pared by 6 bases and J by 2 bases, with 0 bases of the junction left unmatched. The CDR3 region has the DNA TGTGCCAGCAGACAGGGGGCTGGAAACACCATATATTTT. Its protein product is CASRQGAGNTIYF.

The rearrangement joins TRBV7-9 to TRBJ2-5; D unclear. This CDR3 spans 14 amino acids. Germline V gene data show CDR1 as SEHNR and CDR2 as FQNEAQ (reference sequence). The V and J ends lost 1 base and 1 base respectively, with 7 bases between them. The CDR3 nucleotides are TGTGCCAGCAGCTTAGAAGCCGCCCAAGAGACCCAGTACTTC. As protein: CASSLEAAQETQYF.

This clonotype was observed once. This chain links TRBV29-1 with TRBJ2-3, with D hard to call. The CDR3 has 13 amino acids. Deletions cut 6 bases from V and 2 bases from J, with 12 bases between. Germline V lookup: CDR1 SQVTM, CDR2 ANQGSEA. CDR3 DNA: TGCAGCGTGTGCAAACGGATCACAGATACGCAGTATTTT. The encoded protein is CSVCKRITDTQYF.

This clonotype has a single count. The genes are TRBV2 and TRBJ2-7; D is possibly TRBD1 (7 bases). V lost 10 bases and J lost 6, with 19 bases in between. The CDR3 loop spans 13 amino acids. Per germline, CDR1 SNHLY and CDR2 FYNNEI. This CDR3 is CATGGGRFTEQYF. CDR3 nucleotide sequence: TGTGCCACCGGAGGGGGCCGTTTCACCGAGCAGTACTTC. Looking up the rest from reference TRBV2 and TRBJ2-7 gives the full variable domain: EPEVTQTPSHQVTQMGQEVILRCVPISNHLYFYWYRQILGQKVEFLVSFYNNEISEKSEIFDDQFSVERPDGSNFTLKIRSTKLEDSAMYFCATGGGRFTEQYFGPGTRLTVT.

V is TRBV6-4 and J is TRBJ1-1, with no clear D. CDR1 is MRHNA and CDR2 is SNTAGT in the germline V gene. CDR3 length equals 14 residues. The V gene lost 4 bases and the J gene lost 0 bases, with 9 bases spanning the gap. CDR3 region: CASSVSALNTEAFF. The CDR3 coding sequence is TGTGCCAGCAGTGTTTCAGCCTTGAACACTGAAGCTTTCTTT.

The DNA of the CDR3 is TGTGCCATCAGTGATTTTAGATTAAACTACGAGCAGTACTTC. This translates into CAISDFRLNYEQYF. The rearrangement links TRBV10-3 to TRBJ2-7; D is ambiguous. V was cut by 3 bases and J by 3 bases, with 12 bases left in between. Germline-derived CDR1 and CDR2 are ENHRY and SYGVKD. There are 14 residues in the CDR3.